This T cell receptor beta chain stems from a study of cytotoxic CD8 clonotypes in ibrutinib-treated CLL. Sequencing used immunoSEQ multiplex PCR; TCRdb keeps in-frame clones, though not all of them. The sample has roughly 220,000 clones, around 75% seen once. Sequencing used PBMCs, obtained after 12 months of ibrutinib treatment. This clonotype was sampled from a human donor with chronic lymphocytic leukemia.

DNA of the CDR3: TGTGCCAGCAGAGACCCGGGCCTAAACGAGCAGTACTTC. The encoded protein is CASRDPGLNEQYF. This chain joins TRBV28 and TRBJ2-7; D remains ambiguous. The CDR3 runs to 13 residues. CDR1 is MDHEN, CDR2 SYDVKM, per germline. The germline V and J ends were trimmed by 6 bases and 5 bases, with 14 bases remaining between them.